Presented here are 20 T cell receptor beta chains from one specimen sequenced in a study of PD-L1 blockade in urothelial cancer. TCRdb's table, derived via immunoSEQ multiplex PCR, lists solely in-frame clones and lacks some. Here the sample spans around 35,000 clones, approximately 83% being singletons. Sample: PBMCs, taken around atezolizumab (anti-PD-L1) treatment. These receptors came from a man between 60 and 75 years old with urothelial cancer.

CDR3 sequence (DNA): TGTGCCAGCAGCCCCGCGGGGGGCTACGAGCAGTACTTC. Translating it yields CASSPAGGYEQYF. The chain recombines TRBV9 with TRBJ2-7; 8 bases agree with TRBD2. The CDR3 is 13 residues long. Germline V gene sequence: CDR1 SGDLS, CDR2 YYNGEE. V was pared by 4 bases and J by 3 bases, with 3 bases of the junction left unmatched.

This clone was seen more than once but under ten times. The V and J genes are TRBV10-3 and TRBJ2-7; 8 nucleotides match TRBD1. CDR3 size: 13 residues. The J segment lost 2 bases and the V segment lost 11 bases, leaving 8 bases of the junction unmatched. The germline V gene encodes CDR1 ENHRY and CDR2 SYGVKD. DNA of the CDR3: TGTGCCGCCTCCGGGACAGGACCCTACGAGCAGTACTTC. It encodes CAASGTGPYEQYF.

The J gene is TRBJ1-1, the V gene TRBV4-1; 8 bases map to TRBD1. The CDR3 extends over 16 amino acids. The germline gives CDR1 MGHRA, CDR2 YSYEKL. V dropped 3 bases and J dropped 1; count of bases not matched to a gene: 7. CDR3 sequence: CASSHPQGERNTEAFF. DNA of the CDR3: TGCGCCAGCAGCCATCCACAGGGGGAGAGGAACACTGAAGCTTTCTTT.

The V gene is TRBV27, the J gene TRBJ1-2, with D tentatively TRBD1 (6 bases). The CDR3 is made up of 14 amino acids. The V gene lost 8 bases and the J gene lost 2 bases, with 15 bases spanning the gap. The germline CDR1 and CDR2 sequences are MNHEY and SMNVEV (reference sequence). The CDR3 spells CASSMQGLNYGYTF. The CDR3 DNA sequence: TGTGCCAGCTCCATGCAGGGGTTGAACTATGGCTACACCTTC.

The rearrangement links TRBV5-1 to TRBJ2-5; 9 positions agree with TRBD2. The CDR3 has 16 residues. J gave up 5 bases and V 3 bases, and 11 bases lay outside the gene matches. Germline loops: CDR1 SGHRS, CDR2 YFSETQ. The DNA for the CDR3 is TGCGCCAGCAGCTGGGGAGAGGCTAGCGGGGTTGAGACCCAGTACTTC. It yields the protein CASSWGEASGVETQYF.

This sequence joins TRBV29-1 and TRBJ2-1, with D possibly TRBD2 on 6 matching bases. The CDR3 totals 12 residues. The V end was cut by 7 bases, the J end by 6 bases, with 13 bases between. Germline loops: CDR1 SQVTM, CDR2 ANQGSEA. The CDR3 spells CSAEGRSNEQFF. Written as DNA, the CDR3 is TGCAGCGCCGAGGGGAGGAGCAATGAGCAGTTCTTC.

The chain uses TRBV9 and TRBJ1-6, with 7 bases fitting TRBD1. V lost 2 bases to trimming and J lost 7 bases; unmatched junction nucleotides: 6. There are 15 residues in the CDR3. From germline, CDR1 is SGDLS and CDR2 YYNGEE. CDR3 sequence (DNA): TGTGCCAGCAGCGTCGGTCAGGGGGAAAATTCACCCCTCCACTTT. It specifies CASSVGQGENSPLHF.

The chain uses TRBV6-1 and TRBJ2-2; possibly TRBD1 for D (6 bases). CDR3 length equals 14 residues. The V gene lost 5 bases and the J gene lost 6 bases, with 13 bases spanning the gap. Germline loops: CDR1 MNHNS, CDR2 SASEGT. The CDR3 loop reads CASSLNRAPGELFF. The CDR3 DNA is TGTGCCAGCAGTTTAAACAGGGCTCCCGGGGAGCTGTTTTTT.

The chain couples TRBV2 to TRBJ1-6; 11 nucleotides agree with TRBD1. Germline V CDR1 and CDR2: SNHLY, FYNNEI. J was trimmed by 9 bases and V by 6 bases; bases with no gene match: 4. The CDR3 covers 14 residues. CDR3 in DNA: TGTGCCAGCAGGGGGGGACAGGGGGTTTCACCCCTCCACTTT. Its translation: CASRGGQGVSPLHF.

The V call is TRBV13, the J call TRBJ2-6; 10 bases match TRBD1. The CDR3 spans 17 residues. The germline V gene has CDR1 PRHDT and CDR2 FYEKMQ (reference sequence). V dropped 5 bases and J dropped 3; count of bases not matched to a gene: 7. CDR3: CASSPDRGRGGANVLTF. The CDR3 nucleotides read TGTGCCAGCAGCCCCGACAGGGGGCGCGGTGGGGCCAACGTCCTGACTTTC. The full variable domain, its missing parts supplied by reference TRBV13 and TRBJ2-6, is AAGVIQSPRHLIKEKRETATLKCYPIPRHDTVYWYQQGPGQDPQFLISFYEKMQSDKGSIPDRFSAQQFSDYHSELNMSSLELGDSALYFCASSPDRGRGGANVLTFGAGSRLTVL.

The V gene is TRBV11-2, the J gene TRBJ1-6, with D perhaps matching TRBD1 (6 bases). V lost 5 bases to trimming and J lost 0 bases, with 14 bases between them. CDR1 and CDR2 from the germline V gene are SGHAT and FQNNGV. CDR3 length: 17 residues. In DNA form, the CDR3 reads TGTGCCAGCAGCACAGGGACGCCGAGCTCCTATAATTCACCCCTCCACTTT. Amino acids: CASSTGTPSSYNSPLHF.

The chain couples TRBV21-1 to TRBJ2-2; the D call TRBD1 from the table was never checked on the DNA. TRBV21-1 is a recognized pseudogene. The CDR3 consists of 14 residues. The chain's CDR3 is CASSPGTGRRELFF. DNA for the CDR3: TGTGCCAGCAGCCCTGGGACAGGTCGCCGGGAGCTGTTTTTT.

The chain carries TRBV28 and TRBJ2-7; 7 nucleotides match TRBD2. V trimming: 11 bases; J trimming: 7 bases; junction bases outside the gene matches: 11. Germline-derived CDR1 and CDR2 are MDHEN and SYDVKM. The CDR3 loop spans 12 amino acids. Here the CDR3 DNA reads TGTGCCGTCACCGGGACTACTAAGGAGCAGTACTTC. This sequence encodes CAVTGTTKEQYF.

V gene TRBV7-8 combines with J gene TRBJ2-3; D ambiguous. The CDR3 spans 13 residues. V lost 1 base and J 3 bases, leaving 5 bases between the germline ends. From germline, CDR1 is SGHVS and CDR2 FQNEAQ. The CDR3 is CASSLERTDTQYF. The CDR3 DNA follows: TGTGCCAGCAGCTTAGAGAGGACAGATACGCAGTATTTT.

The CDR3 sequence is CASSQVRGHPGELFF. As DNA, the CDR3 is TGTGCCAGCAGCCAAGTCAGGGGGCACCCCGGGGAGCTGTTTTTT. The chain joins TRBV14 to TRBJ2-2; 8 bases match TRBD1. Trimming removed 1 base from V and 6 bases from J; junction bases left unmatched: 4. Per germline, CDR1 SGHDN and CDR2 FVKESK. CDR3 length: 15 residues. Together with reference TRBV14 and TRBJ2-2, the CDR3 gives the full variable domain: EAGVTQFPSHSVIEKGQTVTLRCDPISGHDNLYWYRRVMGKEIKFLLHFVKESKQDESGMPNNRFLAERTGGTYSTLKVQPAELEDSGVYFCASSQVRGHPGELFFGEGSRLTVL.

V is TRBV6-5 and J is TRBJ1-5; D is uncertain. The germline V gene has CDR1 MNHEY and CDR2 SVGAGI. This CDR3 is 13 amino acids long. Trimming took 2 bases from V and 7 from J, leaving 9 bases between them. CDR3 bases: TGTGCCAGCAGTTACGGGGAGAGGCAGCCCCAGCATTTT. As protein: CASSYGERQPQHF.

This chain joins TRBV6-5 and TRBJ2-2, with TRBD2 matching over 10 bases. With V trimmed by 5 bases and J by 2 bases, 2 bases remained unmatched. Looked up from germline, CDR1 is MNHEY and CDR2 is SVGAGI. CDR3 length: 15 residues. The CDR3 loop is CASSPSGGNTGELFF. The CDR3 region has the DNA TGTGCCAGCAGTCCTAGCGGGGGAAACACCGGGGAGCTGTTTTTT.

V is TRBV30 and J is TRBJ2-2; 10 nucleotides match TRBD2. This CDR3 is built from 14 residues. With V trimmed by 2 bases and J by 8 bases, 5 bases remained unmatched. In germline, CDR1 is GTSNPN, CDR2 SVGIG (reference sequence). The CDR3 protein is CAWSHLAGVGELFF. The DNA of the CDR3 is TGTGCCTGGAGTCACCTAGCGGGGGTTGGGGAGCTGTTTTTT.

The J gene is TRBJ2-3, the V gene TRBV4-1; unclear D gene. CDR3 length: 13 amino acids. Per germline, CDR1 MGHRA and CDR2 YSYEKL. The V end was cut by 4 bases, the J end by 2 bases, with 7 bases between. The CDR3 DNA sequence: TGCGCCAGCAGCCCCGAGTACACAGATACGCAGTATTTT. Translated: CASSPEYTDTQYF.

This chain joins TRBV30 and TRBJ1-5, with D perhaps matching TRBD1 (5 bases). The CDR3 length is 15 residues. CDR1 is GTSNPN, CDR2 SVGIG, per germline (reference sequence). Between the trimmed V and J ends, which lost 3 bases and 2 bases, there was a span of 14 bases. The chain's CDR3 is CAWSYGAPGNQPQHF. CDR3 nucleotide sequence: TGTGCCTGGAGCTATGGGGCTCCTGGCAATCAGCCCCAGCATTTT.